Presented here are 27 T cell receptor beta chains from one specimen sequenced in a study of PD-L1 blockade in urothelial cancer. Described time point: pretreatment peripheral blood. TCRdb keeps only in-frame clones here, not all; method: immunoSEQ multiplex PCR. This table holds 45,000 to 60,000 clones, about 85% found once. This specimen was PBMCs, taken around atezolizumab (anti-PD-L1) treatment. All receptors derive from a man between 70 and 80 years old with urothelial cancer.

CDR3 region: CASSLAPGVGEKLFF. DNA of the CDR3: TGTGCCAGCAGCTTAGCCCCGGGTGTCGGGGAAAAACTGTTTTTT. V usage is TRBV7-8 and J usage is TRBJ1-4; D gene ambiguous. The CDR3 runs 15 residues. V lost 0 bases, J lost 8 bases, and 13 bases lay in between. The V gene's germline CDR1 is SGHVS and CDR2 FQNEAQ.

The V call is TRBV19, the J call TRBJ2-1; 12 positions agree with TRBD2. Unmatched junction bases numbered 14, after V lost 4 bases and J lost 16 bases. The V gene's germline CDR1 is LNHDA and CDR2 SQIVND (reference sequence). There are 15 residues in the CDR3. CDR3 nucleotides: TGTGCCAGTAGTACCCTAGCGGGAGGGATAGGCCGAAGATTCTTC. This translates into CASSTLAGGIGRRFF.

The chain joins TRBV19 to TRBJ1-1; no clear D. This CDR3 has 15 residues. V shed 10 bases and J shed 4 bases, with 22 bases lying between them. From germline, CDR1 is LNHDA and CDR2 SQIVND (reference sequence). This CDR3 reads CATKLEGSQSTEAFF. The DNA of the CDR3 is TGTGCCACCAAGTTGGAGGGCAGCCAGAGCACTGAAGCTTTCTTT.

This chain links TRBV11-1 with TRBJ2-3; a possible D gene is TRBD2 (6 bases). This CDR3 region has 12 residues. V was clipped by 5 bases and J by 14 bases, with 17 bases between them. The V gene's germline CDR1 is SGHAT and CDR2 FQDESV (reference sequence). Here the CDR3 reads CASSLSGRYAYF. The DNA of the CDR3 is TGTGCCAGCAGCCTCTCCGGGAGATACGCGTATTTT.

DNA of the CDR3: TGTGCCAGCAGTCCACAAGGCGCGGCGGGACTAGCGAACAAGAAGCAGTTCTTC. It encodes CASSPQGAAGLANKKQFF. This sequence joins TRBV28 and TRBJ2-1, with 10 bases lining up with TRBD2. Per germline, CDR1 MDHEN and CDR2 SYDVKM. Trimming cost V 5 bases and J 11 bases; bases outside gene matches: 21. The CDR3 spans 18 residues.

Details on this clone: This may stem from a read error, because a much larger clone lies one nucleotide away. The DNA of the CDR3 is TGTGCCAGCAGCCTTAGCGGGAGCTCCTACAATGAGCAGTTCTTC. Encoded protein: CASSLSGSSYNEQFF. V and J are TRBV4-2 and TRBJ2-1, with 9 bases that match TRBD2. V was pared by 4 bases and J by 0 bases, with 1 base of the junction left unmatched. The CDR3 loop spans 15 amino acids. Germline CDR1 is LGHNA and CDR2 is YNFKEQ.

CDR3 protein: CASRKDSGGTETQYF. For the CDR3, the DNA is TGCGCCAGCAGGAAGGACTCCGGAGGAACGGAGACCCAGTACTTC. The chain links TRBV4-1 to TRBJ2-5; a weak D match, TRBD2 (5 bases). V was clipped by 6 bases and J by 5 bases, with 19 bases between them. CDR3 size: 15 residues. Germline CDR1 is MGHRA and CDR2 is YSYEKL.

The CDR3: CASRQRGYEAYEQYF. The DNA of the CDR3 is TGTGCCAGCAGGCAGCGTGGGTACGAGGCCTACGAGCAGTACTTC. The chain links TRBV27 to TRBJ2-7, with D hard to call. Trimming took 6 bases from V and 2 from J, leaving 17 bases between them. The germline CDR1 and CDR2 sequences are MNHEY and SMNVEV (reference sequence). This CDR3 is 15 amino acids long.

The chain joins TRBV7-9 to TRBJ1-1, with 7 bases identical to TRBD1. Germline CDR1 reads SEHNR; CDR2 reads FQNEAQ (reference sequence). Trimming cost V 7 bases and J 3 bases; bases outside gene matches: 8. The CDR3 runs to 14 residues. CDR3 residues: CASTQTGADTEAFF. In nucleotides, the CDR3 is TGTGCCAGCACACAAACAGGGGCTGACACTGAAGCTTTCTTT.

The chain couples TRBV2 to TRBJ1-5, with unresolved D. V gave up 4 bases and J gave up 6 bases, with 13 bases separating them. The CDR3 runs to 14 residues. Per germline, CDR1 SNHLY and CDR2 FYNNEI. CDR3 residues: CASSAGQPGQPQHF. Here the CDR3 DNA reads TGTGCCAGCAGTGCTGGGCAGCCAGGTCAGCCCCAGCATTTT.

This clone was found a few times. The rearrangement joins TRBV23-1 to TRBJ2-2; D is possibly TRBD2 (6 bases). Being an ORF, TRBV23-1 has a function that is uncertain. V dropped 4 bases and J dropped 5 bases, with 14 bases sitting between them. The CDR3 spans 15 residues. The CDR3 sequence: CASSPGERPTGELFF. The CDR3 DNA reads TGCGCCAGCAGTCCGGGGGAGCGTCCGACCGGGGAGCTGTTTTTT.

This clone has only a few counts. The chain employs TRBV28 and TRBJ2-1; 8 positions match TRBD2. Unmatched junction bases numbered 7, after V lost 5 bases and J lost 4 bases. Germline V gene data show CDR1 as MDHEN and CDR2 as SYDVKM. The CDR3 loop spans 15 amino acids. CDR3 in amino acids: CASSPSGGGYNEQFF. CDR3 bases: TGTGCCAGCAGTCCCTCGGGGGGGGGTTACAATGAGCAGTTCTTC.

The CDR3 sequence: CASSLASGSYEQYF. The CDR3 DNA sequence: TGTGCCAGCAGCTTAGCTAGCGGCTCCTACGAGCAGTACTTC. This rearrangement joins TRBV7-2 to TRBJ2-7, with D tentatively TRBD2 (6 bases). The CDR3 sequence is 14 residues long. V gave up 0 bases and J gave up 0 bases, with 6 bases separating them. Germline V gene data show CDR1 as SGHTA and CDR2 as FQGNSA.

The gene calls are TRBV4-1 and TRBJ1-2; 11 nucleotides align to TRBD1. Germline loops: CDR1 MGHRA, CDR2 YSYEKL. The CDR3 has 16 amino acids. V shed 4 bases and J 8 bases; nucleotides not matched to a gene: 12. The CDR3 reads CASSLRTGGVGEGYTF. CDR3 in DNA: TGCGCCAGCAGCCTTAGGACAGGGGGCGTCGGTGAGGGCTACACCTTC.

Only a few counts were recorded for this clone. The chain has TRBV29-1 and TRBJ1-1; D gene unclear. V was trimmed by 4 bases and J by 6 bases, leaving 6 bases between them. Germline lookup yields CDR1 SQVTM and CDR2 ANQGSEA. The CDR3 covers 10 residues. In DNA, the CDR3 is TGCAGCGTTGGAGGGCCTGAAGCTTTCTTT. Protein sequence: CSVGGPEAFF.

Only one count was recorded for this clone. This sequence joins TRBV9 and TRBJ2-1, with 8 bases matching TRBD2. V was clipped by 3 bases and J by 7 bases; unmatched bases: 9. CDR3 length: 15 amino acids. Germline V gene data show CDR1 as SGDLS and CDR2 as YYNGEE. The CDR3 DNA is TGTGCCAGCAGCGGAGAGACTAGCGCGCCGAATGAGCAGTTCTTC. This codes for CASSGETSAPNEQFF.

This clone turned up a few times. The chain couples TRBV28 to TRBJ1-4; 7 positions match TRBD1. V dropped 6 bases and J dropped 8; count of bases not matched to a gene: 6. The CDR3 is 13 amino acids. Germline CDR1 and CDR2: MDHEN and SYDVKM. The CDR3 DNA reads TGTGCCAGCAGCGAGGGGGCGCGCGAAAAACTGTTTTTT. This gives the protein CASSEGAREKLFF. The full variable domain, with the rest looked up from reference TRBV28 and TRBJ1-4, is DVKVTQSSRYLVKRTGEKVFLECVQDMDHENMFWYRQDPGLGLRLIYFSYDVKMKEKGDIPEGYSVSREKKERFSLILESASTNQTSMYLCASSEGAREKLFFGSGTQLSVL.

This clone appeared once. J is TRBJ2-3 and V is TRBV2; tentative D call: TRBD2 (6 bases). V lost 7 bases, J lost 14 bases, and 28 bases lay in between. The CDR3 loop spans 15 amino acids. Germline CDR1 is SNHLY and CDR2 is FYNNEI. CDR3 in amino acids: CASKLGGQKHRYAYF. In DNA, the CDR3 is TGTGCCAGCAAGTTGGGGGGTCAAAAGCACAGATACGCGTATTTT.

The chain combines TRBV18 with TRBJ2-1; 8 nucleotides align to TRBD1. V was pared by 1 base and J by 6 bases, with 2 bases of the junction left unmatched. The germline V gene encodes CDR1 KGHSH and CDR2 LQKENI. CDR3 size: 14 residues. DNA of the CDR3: TGTGCCAGCTCACCACGGGACAGGCTCAATGAGCAGTTCTTC. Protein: CASSPRDRLNEQFF. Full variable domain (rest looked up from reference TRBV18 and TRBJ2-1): NAGVMQNPRHLVRRRGQEARLRCSPMKGHSHVYWYRQLPEEGLKFMVYLQKENIIDESGMPKERFSAEFPKEGPSILRIQQVVRGDSAAYFCASSPRDRLNEQFFGPGTRLTVL.

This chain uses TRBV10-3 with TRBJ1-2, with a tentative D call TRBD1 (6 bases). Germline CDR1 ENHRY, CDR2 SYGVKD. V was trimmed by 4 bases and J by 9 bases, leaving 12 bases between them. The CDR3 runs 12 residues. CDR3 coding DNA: TGTGCCATCAGTGGCCGGACAGACAGCTACACCTTC. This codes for CAISGRTDSYTF.

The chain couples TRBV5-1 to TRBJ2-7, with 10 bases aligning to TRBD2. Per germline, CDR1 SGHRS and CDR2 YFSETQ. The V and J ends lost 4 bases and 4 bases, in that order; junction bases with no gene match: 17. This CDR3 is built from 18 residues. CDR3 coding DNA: TGCGCCAGCAGCCGCGACAGGGGAGCAGCGGGAGGGCAGTACGAGCAGTACTTC. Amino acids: CASSRDRGAAGGQYEQYF.

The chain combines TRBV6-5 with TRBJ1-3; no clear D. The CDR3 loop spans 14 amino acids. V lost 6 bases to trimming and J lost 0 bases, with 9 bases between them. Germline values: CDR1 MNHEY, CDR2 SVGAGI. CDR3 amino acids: CASRPGYSGNTIYF. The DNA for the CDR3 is TGTGCCAGCAGGCCGGGGTACTCTGGAAACACCATATATTTT.

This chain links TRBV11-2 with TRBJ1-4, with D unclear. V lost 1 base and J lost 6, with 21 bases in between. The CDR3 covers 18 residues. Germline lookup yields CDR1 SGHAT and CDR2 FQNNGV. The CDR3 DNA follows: TGTGCCAGCAGCTTAGTTCCCGCTGGGCCCCGCCCGGATGAAAAACTGTTTTTT. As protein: CASSLVPAGPRPDEKLFF. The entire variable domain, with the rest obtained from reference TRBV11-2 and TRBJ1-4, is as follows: EAGVAQSPRYKIIEKRQSVAFWCNPISGHATLYWYQQILGQGPKLLIQFQNNGVVDDSQLPKDRFSAERLKGVDSTLKIQPAKLEDSAVYLCASSLVPAGPRPDEKLFFGSGTQLSVL.

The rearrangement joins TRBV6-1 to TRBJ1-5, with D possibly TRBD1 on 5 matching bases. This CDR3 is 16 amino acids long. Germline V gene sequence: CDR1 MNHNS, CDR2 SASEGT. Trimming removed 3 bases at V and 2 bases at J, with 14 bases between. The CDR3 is CASSDFGGHGNQPQHF. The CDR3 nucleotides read TGTGCCAGCAGTGATTTCGGGGGTCACGGCAATCAGCCCCAGCATTTT.

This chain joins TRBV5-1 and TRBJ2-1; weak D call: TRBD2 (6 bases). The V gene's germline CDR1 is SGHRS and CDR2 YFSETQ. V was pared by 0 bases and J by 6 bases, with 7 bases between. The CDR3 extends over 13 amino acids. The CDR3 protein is CASSLGGVNEQFF. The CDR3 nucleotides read TGCGCCAGCAGCTTGGGGGGGGTCAATGAGCAGTTCTTC. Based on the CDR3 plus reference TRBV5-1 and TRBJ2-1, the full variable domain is KAGVTQTPRYLIKTRGQQVTLSCSPISGHRSVSWYQQTPGQGLQFLFEYFSETQRNKGNFPGRFSGRQFSNSRSEMNVSTLELGDSALYLCASSLGGVNEQFFGPGTRLTVL.

The CDR3 protein is CASSVDGGGFDNEQFF. As DNA, the CDR3 is TGTGCCAGCAGCGTAGACGGGGGGGGCTTCGACAATGAGCAGTTCTTC. The chain joins TRBV9 to TRBJ2-1; 8 bases match TRBD2. This CDR3 contains 16 residues. Germline V gene lookup returns CDR1 SGDLS and CDR2 YYNGEE. V gave up 0 bases and J gave up 5 bases; unmatched junction bases: 7.

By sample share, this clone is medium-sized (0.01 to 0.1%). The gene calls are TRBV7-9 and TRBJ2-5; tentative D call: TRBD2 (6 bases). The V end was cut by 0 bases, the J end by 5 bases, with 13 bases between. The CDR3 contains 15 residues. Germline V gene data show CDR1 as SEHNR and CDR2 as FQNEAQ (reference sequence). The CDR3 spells CASSLASGGVETQYF. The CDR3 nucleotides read TGTGCCAGCAGCTTAGCTAGCGGAGGGGTGGAGACCCAGTACTTC.